The clone carrying this T cell receptor beta chain showed up just a few times. Method: immunoSEQ multiplex PCR; TCRdb's copy keeps in-frame clones and lacks some. The table lists approximately 350,000 clones, around 88% of them singletons. The source of the sample is a study of blood T cell repertoires in COVID-19. The sequenced sample consisted of peripheral blood. This sequence originates from a man younger than 40 with active or convalescent COVID-19.

DNA for the CDR3: TGTGCCAGCAGTGATTATCGGCGTGCGGCGTTGGGGGCCGACTACAATGAGCAGTTCTTC. It specifies CASSDYRRAALGADYNEQFF. V usage is TRBV5-4 and J usage is TRBJ2-1, with a possible D match to TRBD1 (6 bases). The CDR3 runs 20 residues. Germline CDR1 SGHNT, CDR2 YYREEE (reference sequence). Trimming took 5 bases from V and 3 from J, leaving 30 bases between them.